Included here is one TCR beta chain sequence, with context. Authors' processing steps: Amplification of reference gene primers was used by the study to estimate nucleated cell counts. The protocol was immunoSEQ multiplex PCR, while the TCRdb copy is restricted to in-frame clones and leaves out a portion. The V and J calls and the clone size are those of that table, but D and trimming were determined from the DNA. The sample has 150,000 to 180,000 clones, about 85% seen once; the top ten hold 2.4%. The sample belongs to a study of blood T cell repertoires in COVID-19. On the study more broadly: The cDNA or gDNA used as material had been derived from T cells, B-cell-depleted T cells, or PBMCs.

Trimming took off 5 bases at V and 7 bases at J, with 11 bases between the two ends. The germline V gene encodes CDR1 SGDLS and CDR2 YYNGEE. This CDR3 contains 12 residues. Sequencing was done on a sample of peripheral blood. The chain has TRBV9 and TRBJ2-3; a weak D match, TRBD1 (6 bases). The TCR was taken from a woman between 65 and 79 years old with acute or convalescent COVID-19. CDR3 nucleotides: TGTGCCAGCAGGGGAAGGGGGTATACGCAGTATTTT. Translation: CASRGRGYTQYF.